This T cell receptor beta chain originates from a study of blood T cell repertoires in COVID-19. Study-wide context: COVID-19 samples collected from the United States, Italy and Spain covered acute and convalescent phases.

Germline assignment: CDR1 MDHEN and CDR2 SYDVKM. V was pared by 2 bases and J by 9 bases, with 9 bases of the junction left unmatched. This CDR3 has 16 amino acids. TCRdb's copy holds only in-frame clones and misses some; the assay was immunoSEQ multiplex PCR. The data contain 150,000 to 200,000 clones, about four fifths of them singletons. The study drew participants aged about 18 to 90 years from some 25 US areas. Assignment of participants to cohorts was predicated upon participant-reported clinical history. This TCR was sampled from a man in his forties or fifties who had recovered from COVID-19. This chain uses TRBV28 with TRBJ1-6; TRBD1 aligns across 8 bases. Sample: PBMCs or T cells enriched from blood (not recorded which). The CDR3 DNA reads TGTGCCAGCAGTTTAGTAGGGGCAGGGGGCGGTTCACCCCTCCACTTT. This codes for CASSLVGAGGGSPLHF.